Each of the 14 T cell receptor beta chains below was sequenced from the same sample in a study of human T cells and chemical hapten exposure. Documented time point: pre-sensitization, week 0. The treatment here: therapeutic diphenylcyclopropenone sensitization with weekly scalp DPC. Via MiXCR, TCRdb re-called the RACE reads, giving one row per CDR3 protein. Found here are 380,000 or so distinct CDR3 sequences, around 5% of them singletons; the top ten hold around 8%. The source material was whole blood, sampled in connection with sensitization to the hapten diphenylcyclopropenone (DPC). The receptors here all came from a woman under 30 with alopecia areata. Some clones in this sample may be carry-over from other donors' samples.

Many counts were recorded for this clonotype. The V call is TRBV7-2, the J call TRBJ2-3, with 9 nucleotides matching TRBD2. J was trimmed by 0 bases and V by 7 bases; bases with no gene match: 2. The CDR3 has 14 residues. CDR1 is SGHTA and CDR2 is FQGNSA in the germline V gene. CDR3 DNA: TGTGCCAGCACTCTAGCGGGGAGCACAGATACGCAGTATTTT. This translates into CASTLAGSTDTQYF.

The CDR3 is CASLPARDVYAEAFF. In nucleotides, the CDR3 is TGTGCCAGCCTCCCGGCCCGGGACGTTTATGCTGAAGCTTTCTTT. This chain connects TRBV27 to TRBJ1-1; tentative D call: TRBD1 (5 bases). The CDR3 is made up of 15 amino acids. V lost 8 bases and J lost 6, with 22 bases in between. Per germline, CDR1 MNHEY and CDR2 SMNVEV (reference sequence).

This clonotype was seen a handful of times. In nucleotides, the CDR3 is TGCGCCAGCAGCCATAGGGGACAGACGCAGTATTTT. This codes for CASSHRGQTQYF. The V call is TRBV4-3, the J call TRBJ2-3; 7 nucleotides line up with TRBD1. This CDR3 spans 12 amino acids. Germline V gene sequence: CDR1 LGHNA, CDR2 YSLEER. Trimming took 3 bases from V and 9 from J; bases not matched to a gene: 3.

The chain uses TRBV2 and TRBJ1-4, with 7 positions matching TRBD1. CDR1 is SNHLY, CDR2 FYNNEI, per germline. This CDR3 contains 13 residues. V lost 6 bases to trimming and J lost 7 bases; unmatched junction nucleotides: 5. The CDR3 region is CASREQGFEKLFF. The DNA of the CDR3 is TGTGCCAGCAGGGAACAGGGGTTTGAAAAACTGTTTTTT.

This clonotype was seen at least ten times. The chain employs TRBV11-2 and TRBJ2-7; TRBD1 matches at 9 bases. Germline V gene data show CDR1 as SGHAT and CDR2 as FQNNGV. V lost 5 bases and J lost 0; bases outside the gene matches: 8. This CDR3 contains 16 residues. CDR3 in amino acids: CASSVGQGSYSYEQYF. CDR3 nucleotide sequence: TGTGCCAGCAGCGTAGGACAGGGGAGTTACTCCTACGAGCAGTACTTC.

Ten or more counts support this clonotype. J is TRBJ1-2 and V is TRBV12-3 or TRBV12-4, with D perhaps TRBD1 (6 bases). There are 16 residues in the CDR3. V lost 2 bases, J lost 0 bases, and 13 bases lay in between. This CDR3 reads CASSLSRGLANYGYTF. Here the CDR3 DNA reads TGTGCCAGCAGTTTAAGTCGGGGGCTCGCTAACTATGGCTACACCTTC.

The V gene is TRBV28, the J gene TRBJ2-2, with D maybe TRBD2 (6 bases). This CDR3 region has 13 residues. Between the trimmed V and J ends, which lost 8 bases and 4 bases, there was a span of 11 bases. CDR1 is MDHEN and CDR2 is SYDVKM in the germline V gene. The CDR3: CASYPGGTGELFF. The DNA of the CDR3 is TGTGCCAGCTATCCCGGGGGCACCGGGGAGCTGTTTTTT.

This clonotype was counted at least ten times. Its ends do not fully match the called genes, so a read error is possible. The chain recombines TRBV6-2 or TRBV6-3 with TRBJ1-2, with unresolved D. The CDR3 has 12 residues. CDR1 MNHEY and CDR2 SVGEGT come from the germline V gene. CDR3 DNA sequence: TGTGCCAGCAGTTACTGGACTGGGTCCTCCGCCTTC. Translated, it gives CASSYWTGSSAF.

This clonotype was detected a few times. This chain links TRBV19 with TRBJ2-2; 15 bases align to TRBD2. V dropped 5 bases and J dropped 4; count of bases not matched to a gene: 11. Germline CDR1 LNHDA, CDR2 SQIVND (reference sequence). CDR3 length equals 19 residues. The CDR3 loop reads CASSAGLAGGYQSTGELFF. In DNA form, the CDR3 reads TGTGCCAGTAGTGCCGGACTAGCGGGGGGGTACCAATCCACCGGGGAGCTGTTTTTT.

This clonotype was observed a few times. The gene calls are TRBV4-2 and TRBJ2-5, with TRBD2 matching 9 bases. J lost 4 bases, V lost 1 base, and 4 bases had no gene match. Germline CDR1 reads LGHNA; CDR2 reads YNFKEQ. The CDR3 is 15 residues long. The CDR3 is CASSQGQAGGETQYF. In DNA form, the CDR3 reads TGTGCCAGCAGCCAAGGTCAAGCGGGGGGAGAGACCCAGTACTTC.

This clonotype was counted at least ten times. This chain connects TRBV6-5 to TRBJ2-2, with D maybe TRBD2 (5 bases). This CDR3 spans 15 amino acids. Germline V lookup: CDR1 MNHEY, CDR2 SVGAGI. The ends were cut back, 6 bases at V and 2 bases at J, with 13 bases in the middle. The CDR3 protein is CASSLKDSNTGELFF. The CDR3 coding sequence is TGTGCCAGCAGCCTAAAGGACTCAAACACCGGGGAGCTGTTTTTT.

This clonotype was seen a few times. V is TRBV6-5 and J is TRBJ2-4, with D perhaps TRBD1 (6 bases). The CDR3 consists of 15 residues. Germline V gene sequence: CDR1 MNHEY, CDR2 SVGAGI. Trimming cost V 6 bases and J 4 bases, with 16 bases left between them. As DNA, the CDR3 is TGTGCCAGCAGCCAGACAGGCCGTTCTAAAAACATTCAGTACTTC. Protein: CASSQTGRSKNIQYF.

Ten or more counts support this clonotype. V gene TRBV4-1 combines with J gene TRBJ2-2, with TRBD1 identical over 7 bases. Looked up from germline, CDR1 is MGHRA and CDR2 is YSYEKL. The CDR3 has 13 amino acids. CDR3 region: CDAQGLNTGELFF. CDR3 DNA sequence: TGCGACGCACAGGGGTTGAACACCGGGGAGCTGTTTTTT.

The CDR3 DNA is TGTGCCAGCAGCCAAGACCTAATCAACGCCCAGCGGGGCCGGAGGGTAGAGACCCAGTACTTC. Its protein is CASSQDLINAQRGRRVETQYF. The chain is built from TRBV4-2 and TRBJ2-5; 7 bases fit TRBD2. This CDR3 is 21 amino acids long. V dropped 0 bases and J dropped 4; count of bases not matched to a gene: 23. In germline, CDR1 is LGHNA, CDR2 YNFKEQ.